Below, 24 T cell receptor beta chains from the same sample are listed, as sequenced in a study of T cell responses to AZD1222 COVID-19 vaccine. Profiled with immunoSEQ multiplex PCR; TCRdb holds only in-frame clones, not every one. The sample carries 150,000 or so clones, approximately 94% recorded once. Sequenced here: peripheral blood, sampled on day 0 of AZD1222 vaccination. Receptors originate from an adult in good health.

The chain employs TRBV10-3 and TRBJ2-2; D might be TRBD1 (7 bases). Looked up from germline, CDR1 is ENHRY and CDR2 is SYGVKD. There are 16 residues in the CDR3. Trimming took off 7 bases at V and 1 base at J, with 16 bases between the two ends. This CDR3 reads CAIKHTQGGNTGELFF. Written as DNA, the CDR3 is TGTGCCATCAAACATACGCAGGGGGGGAACACCGGGGAGCTGTTTTTT.

The chain combines TRBV5-1 with TRBJ1-1; D gene unclear. The ends were cut back, 4 bases at V and 7 bases at J, with 17 bases in the middle. The CDR3 has 14 amino acids. Germline V gene sequence: CDR1 SGHRS, CDR2 YFSETQ. The CDR3 DNA sequence: TGCGCCAGCAGCCCCCCGAACCGAGATTATGAAGCTTTCTTT. It is translated as CASSPPNRDYEAFF.

This sequence joins TRBV12-3 or TRBV12-4 and TRBJ2-7, with 9 bases lining up with TRBD1. With 5 bases clipped from V and 6 bases from J, the junction kept 5 bases outside the gene matches. The CDR3 length is 13 residues. The CDR3 loop reads CASSEGQGGEQYF. The CDR3 nucleotides are TGTGCCAGCAGTGAGGGACAGGGTGGCGAGCAGTACTTC.

V is TRBV7-3 and J is TRBJ2-1; D ambiguous. The CDR3 length is 13 residues. Trimming left V 2 bases short and J 3 bases short, with 5 bases between. Germline V gene data show CDR1 as SGHTA and CDR2 as FQGTGA. CDR3 amino acids: CASSLSSYNEQFF. For the CDR3, the DNA is TGTGCCAGCAGCTTATCAAGCTACAATGAGCAGTTCTTC. The complete variable domain, with remaining parts taken from reference TRBV7-3 and TRBJ2-1, reads GAGVSQTPSNKVTEKGKYVELRCDPISGHTALYWYRQSLGQGPEFLIYFQGTGAADDSGLPNDRFFAVRPEGSVSTLKIQRTERGDSAVYLCASSLSSYNEQFFGPGTRLTVL.

The chain has TRBV2 and TRBJ2-2; tentative D call: TRBD1 (5 bases). V was pared by 3 bases and J by 6 bases, with 17 bases between. This CDR3 spans 16 amino acids. Germline V gene lookup returns CDR1 SNHLY and CDR2 FYNNEI. CDR3 sequence (DNA): TGTGCCAGCAGTGATTTAGGGGTTGGGGTAGCCGGGGAGCTGTTTTTT. Translated: CASSDLGVGVAGELFF.

This chain uses TRBV5-1 with TRBJ2-7; D remains ambiguous. The CDR3 covers 13 residues. Per the germline V gene, CDR1 is SGHRS and CDR2 is YFSETQ. Trimming left V 0 bases short and J 1 base short, with 5 bases between. CDR3 amino acids: CASSLEASYEQYF. The CDR3 region has the DNA TGCGCCAGCAGCTTGGAGGCTTCCTACGAGCAGTACTTC. Full variable domain (rest looked up from reference TRBV5-1 and TRBJ2-7): KAGVTQTPRYLIKTRGQQVTLSCSPISGHRSVSWYQQTPGQGLQFLFEYFSETQRNKGNFPGRFSGRQFSNSRSEMNVSTLELGDSALYLCASSLEASYEQYFGPGTRLTVT.

This clone was counted only a few times. The chain is built from TRBV7-8 and TRBJ1-5, with 7 bases lining up with TRBD1. J was trimmed by 0 bases and V by 5 bases; bases with no gene match: 7. CDR1 is SGHVS and CDR2 is FQNEAQ in the germline V gene. CDR3 length equals 16 residues. CDR3 region: CASSEGQLLSNQPQHF. The CDR3 DNA is TGTGCCAGCAGCGAGGGACAGCTACTTAGCAATCAGCCCCAGCATTTT.

The chain couples TRBV30 to TRBJ1-2, with D perhaps matching TRBD1 (5 bases). V shed 1 base and J shed 6 bases, with 12 bases lying between them. The CDR3 is 13 amino acids. CDR1 and CDR2 (germline): GTSNPN, SVGIG (reference sequence). CDR3 nucleotides: TGTGCCTGGAGTGCCGGGATCAGGGATGGCTACACCTTC. Residues: CAWSAGIRDGYTF.

This chain connects TRBV6-1 to TRBJ2-7; 11 bases fit TRBD1. After removal of 4 bases from V and 0 bases from J, the junction contained 5 bases not matched to a gene. The CDR3 has 16 amino acids. The germline V gene has CDR1 MNHNS and CDR2 SASEGT. The CDR3 bases are TGTGCCAGCAGTGGGGGAGGGACAGGGGGCTCCTACGAGCAGTACTTC. This sequence encodes CASSGGGTGGSYEQYF.

The chain links TRBV7-3 to TRBJ1-1; no reliable D call. From germline, CDR1 is SGHTA and CDR2 FQGTGA. The CDR3 has 13 amino acids. V was shortened by 4 bases and J by 0 bases, with 6 bases between the two germline ends. The CDR3 is CASSSYLNTEAFF. CDR3 nucleotide sequence: TGTGCCAGCAGCTCGTACCTGAACACTGAAGCTTTCTTT. The complete variable domain, with remaining parts taken from reference TRBV7-3 and TRBJ1-1, reads GAGVSQTPSNKVTEKGKYVELRCDPISGHTALYWYRQSLGQGPEFLIYFQGTGAADDSGLPNDRFFAVRPEGSVSTLKIQRTERGDSAVYLCASSSYLNTEAFFGQGTRLTVV.

The chain recombines TRBV7-2 with TRBJ2-5, with TRBD2 matching over 15 bases. Germline V lookup: CDR1 SGHTA, CDR2 FQGNSA. After removal of 2 bases from V and 5 bases from J, the junction contained 6 bases not matched to a gene. The CDR3 is 17 residues long. The CDR3 protein is CASSLFSGLAGGETQYF. The CDR3 DNA follows: TGTGCCAGCAGCTTATTTTCCGGACTAGCGGGGGGGGAGACCCAGTACTTC.

In DNA form, the CDR3 reads TGTGCCAGCAGCCAAGATCGGTGGGCAGGGAACTATGGCTACACCTTC. It encodes CASSQDRWAGNYGYTF. The chain recombines TRBV4-2 with TRBJ1-2, with a weak D call TRBD1 (5 bases). Trimming took 0 bases from V and 2 from J, leaving 13 bases between them. The CDR3 consists of 16 residues. Germline loops: CDR1 LGHNA, CDR2 YNFKEQ.

The chain couples TRBV11-3 to TRBJ2-3; D tentatively reads TRBD1 or TRBD2 (5 bases each). The CDR3 covers 15 residues. Germline V CDR1 and CDR2: SGHNT, YENEEA. The germline V and J ends were trimmed by 3 bases and 4 bases, with 14 bases remaining between them. DNA of the CDR3: TGTGCCAGCAGCTTGCCAGGGCTGGGACCAGATACGCAGTATTTT. Translation gives CASSLPGLGPDTQYF.

The chain is built from TRBV16 and TRBJ1-2, with unresolved D. Trimming removed 3 bases from V and 4 bases from J, with 12 bases in between. Germline lookup yields CDR1 KGHSY and CDR2 FQNENV. The CDR3 has 14 amino acids. CDR3 in amino acids: CASSHPGSGYGYTF. CDR3 bases: TGTGCCAGCAGCCATCCGGGGTCCGGCTATGGCTACACCTTC.

This chain joins TRBV24-1 and TRBJ1-2; D remains ambiguous. The V gene's germline CDR1 is KGHDR and CDR2 SFDVKD. The CDR3 extends over 13 amino acids. Trimming left V 5 bases short and J 6 bases short, with 12 bases between. CDR3 in amino acids: CATSGTERNGYTF. CDR3 nucleotides: TGTGCCACCAGTGGGACGGAGAGAAATGGCTACACCTTC.

CDR3 sequence (DNA): TGTGCCAGCTCACCACTTGGAACAAGGGGTCGGAGCAATCAGCCCCAGCATTTT. Encoded protein: CASSPLGTRGRSNQPQHF. The J gene is TRBJ1-5, the V gene TRBV18; D possibly corresponds to TRBD1 (5 bases). Germline V gene lookup returns CDR1 KGHSH and CDR2 LQKENI. This CDR3 contains 18 residues. V lost 1 base and J 1 base, leaving 17 bases between the germline ends.

This rearrangement joins TRBV5-1 to TRBJ1-6; D not certain. This CDR3 contains 14 residues. The V end was cut by 2 bases, the J end by 6 bases, with 9 bases between. Germline V CDR1 and CDR2: SGHRS, YFSETQ. In nucleotides, the CDR3 is TGCGCCAGCAGCTTAGAGTTGGTTAATTCACCCCTCCACTTT. Translating it yields CASSLELVNSPLHF.

The chain couples TRBV30 to TRBJ2-7; D is undetermined. The CDR3 sequence is 12 residues long. Germline loops: CDR1 GTSNPN, CDR2 SVGIG (reference sequence). CDR3 residues: CAWSLGSYEQYF. CDR3 nucleotide sequence: TGTGCATGGTCCTTGGGCTCCTACGAGCAGTACTTC. Complete variable domain (other parts from reference TRBV30 and TRBJ2-7): SQTIHQWPATLVQPVGSPLSLECTVEGTSNPNLYWYRQAAGRGLQLLFYSVGIGQISSEVPQNLSASRPQDRQFILSSKKLLLSDSGFYLCAWSLGSYEQYFGPGTRLTVT.

The rearrangement uses TRBV29-1 and TRBJ1-4; tentatively, D is TRBD1 (5 bases). CDR3 length: 15 residues. Germline values: CDR1 SQVTM, CDR2 ANQGSEA. Trimming took off 1 base at V and 7 bases at J, with 16 bases between the two ends. CDR3 sequence (DNA): TGCAGCGTTGAAGGGGGCGAGGCGACGGGTGAAAAACTGTTTTTT. This sequence encodes CSVEGGEATGEKLFF.

The chain employs TRBV30 and TRBJ1-2; D remains ambiguous. Trimming stripped 3 bases from V and 4 bases from J, with 12 bases between. Per germline, CDR1 GTSNPN and CDR2 SVGIG (reference sequence). The CDR3 contains 13 residues. This CDR3 is CAWSRGQTYGYTF. The DNA for the CDR3 is TGTGCCTGGAGCCGTGGGCAGACCTATGGCTACACCTTC.

The V and J genes are TRBV18 and TRBJ1-2; D gene ambiguous. The germline gives CDR1 KGHSH, CDR2 LQKENI. V lost 3 bases to trimming and J lost 2 bases, with 16 bases between them. The CDR3 runs to 16 residues. CDR3 loop: CASSPGLASQNYGYTF. The CDR3 nucleotides are TGTGCCAGCTCACCGGGTTTGGCCAGCCAGAACTATGGCTACACCTTC.

The chain is built from TRBV30 and TRBJ1-1; D gene uncertain. Germline V gene data show CDR1 as GTSNPN and CDR2 as SVGIG (reference sequence). The CDR3 runs to 11 residues. The V end was cut by 1 base, the J end by 6 bases, with 6 bases between. The CDR3 nucleotides are TGTGCCTGGAGTGGTGCGGCTGAAGCTTTCTTT. It codes for CAWSGAAEAFF.

The chain recombines TRBV19 with TRBJ1-1; perhaps TRBD1 as D (6 bases). Germline CDR1 reads LNHDA; CDR2 reads SQIVND (reference sequence). V lost 8 bases and J lost 1, with 17 bases in between. The CDR3 has 15 residues. CDR3 protein: CASASTGWGNTEAFF. The CDR3 nucleotides are TGTGCCAGTGCAAGCACAGGGTGGGGGAACACTGAAGCTTTCTTT.

The chain uses TRBV18 and TRBJ1-3; D gene ambiguous. Germline assignment: CDR1 KGHSH and CDR2 LQKENI. The V end was cut by 2 bases, the J end by 0 bases, with 14 bases between. This CDR3 contains 17 residues. CDR3 in DNA: TGTGCCAGCTCACCAGCCCCGGGGAGGGACTCTGGAAACACCATATATTTT. As protein: CASSPAPGRDSGNTIYF.